This TCR beta chain was observed in a study of blood T cell repertoires in COVID-19. Whole-study context: Both acute and convalescent COVID-19 samples were obtained from the United States, Italy and Spain.

TCRdb keeps only in-frame clones here, not all; method: immunoSEQ multiplex PCR. Among around 180,000 clones, 79% were seen once, and the ten largest hold around a sixth. Trimming stripped 0 bases from V and 1 base from J, with 11 bases between. This CDR3 has 16 amino acids. CDR1 is SGHNT and CDR2 is YYREEE in the germline V gene (reference sequence). Only one count was recorded for this clone. What was sequenced was peripheral blood. This rearrangement joins TRBV5-4 to TRBJ2-1, with D possibly matching TRBD1 (6 bases). The TCR originated in a man between 60 and 70 years old with active or convalescent COVID-19. The DNA of the CDR3 is TGTGCCAGCAGCTTGGTGTCAGGGGTGTCCTACAATGAGCAGTTCTTC. It is translated as CASSLVSGVSYNEQFF.